This is a list of T cell receptor beta chains from one sample in a study of blood T cell repertoires in COVID-19. The table came from immunoSEQ multiplex PCR; TCRdb's copy has only in-frame clones and leaves some out. The data hold about 280,000 clones, with approximately 85% observed a single time. Sequenced material: peripheral blood. The receptors were sampled from a woman between 65 and 79 years old with acute or convalescent COVID-19. Each CDR3 is given with its conserved first and last residue. Each record gives: V gene, J gene, clone size, D gene, CDR3 protein, CDR3 DNA. The D gene is left open where the match is weak. Rows give clone size only sometimes, using once, few, many, or a class for an expanded clone.

TRBV11-1	TRBJ2-1	many	TRBD2	CASSPLAVNEQFF	TGTGCCAGCAGCCCCCTAGCGGTCAATGAGCAGTTCTTC
TRBV5-1	TRBJ1-1	.	.	CASSLGHGAEAFF	TGCGCCAGCAGCTTGGGCCACGGGGCTGAAGCTTTCTTT
TRBV10-3	TRBJ2-3	.	.	CAISDREEFLYTQYF	TGTGCCATCAGTGACAGGGAGGAGTTCCTGTATACGCAGTATTTT
TRBV7-9	TRBJ1-6	.	.	CASSLDTSAPLHF	TGTGCCAGCAGCTTAGACACCTCAGCACCCCTCCACTTT
TRBV4-2	TRBJ1-4	.	.	CASSQDLGKLFF	TGTGCCAGCAGCCAAGATCTAGGAAAACTGTTTTTT
TRBV18	TRBJ2-3	.	.	CASSPTTGTRPLSTDTQYF	TGTGCCAGCTCACCCACGACAGGGACTCGGCCCTTAAGCACAGATACGCAGTATTTT
TRBV5-6	TRBJ2-3	.	.	CASSRSGTDTQYF	TGTGCCAGCAGCCGTAGCGGCACAGATACGCAGTATTTT
TRBV19	TRBJ2-2	.	TRBD1	CASRGQGRGGELFF	TGTGCCAGTAGGGGACAGGGTAGGGGCGGGGAGCTGTTTTTT
TRBV2	TRBJ1-5	.	TRBD1	CASSRQGQGGNQPQHF	TGTGCCAGCAGCCGACAGGGCCAAGGGGGCAATCAGCCCCAGCATTTT
TRBV4-1	TRBJ1-6	.	.	CASSQDLRGQTPLHF	TGCGCCAGCAGCCAAGATCTGAGAGGCCAGACACCCCTCCACTTT
TRBV30	TRBJ1-2	.	.	CAGSRTSNNYGYTF	TGTGCCGGATCTAGGACATCGAATAACTATGGCTACACCTTC
TRBV6-5	TRBJ1-5	once	.	CASKLGTRAREPQHF	TGTGCCAGCAAGTTGGGGACACGGGCACGAGAGCCCCAGCATTTT
TRBV30	TRBJ1-1	.	TRBD1	CAWGRTGAAFF	TGTGCCTGGGGGAGAACAGGGGCCGCTTTCTTT
TRBV4-1	TRBJ2-1	.	TRBD2	CASSHPPGLGGLRQFF	TGCGCCAGCAGCCATCCACCGGGACTGGGGGGGTTGAGGCAGTTCTTC
TRBV5-4	TRBJ2-3	.	TRBD2	CASSLRVAGTTDTQYF	TGTGCCAGCAGCTTGAGAGTAGCGGGGACCACAGATACGCAGTATTTT
TRBV2	TRBJ2-5	.	TRBD2	CASSGSGGSQETQYF	TGTGCCAGCAGTGGCAGCGGGGGGTCCCAAGAGACCCAGTACTTC
TRBV20-1	TRBJ1-5	.	.	CSASSPNGESNQPQHF	TGCAGTGCTAGTAGTCCAAATGGAGAAAGCAATCAGCCCCAGCATTTT
TRBV2	TRBJ1-6	.	.	CASALDRNSPLHF	TGTGCCAGCGCGCTGGACAGAAATTCACCCCTCCACTTT
TRBV5-1	TRBJ2-1	.	TRBD2	CASSLVAGGPNEQFF	TGCGCCAGCAGCTTGGTAGCGGGGGGGCCGAATGAGCAGTTCTTC
TRBV6-6	TRBJ1-2	few	.	CASCRIPNYGYTF	TGTGCCAGCTGCAGGATTCCTAACTATGGCTACACCTTC
TRBV5-6	TRBJ2-1	.	TRBD2	CASRGGGNEQFF	TGTGCCAGCCGAGGCGGGGGCAATGAGCAGTTCTTC
TRBV3-1/TRBV3-2	TRBJ1-2	.	TRBD1	CASSSRDRGTGGYTF	TGTGCCAGCAGCTCCCGGGACAGGGGTACGGGGGGCTACACCTTC